This TCR beta chain was recovered during a study of post-analysis software for immune sequencing data. Study conclusions and caveats: Controls showed lower frequencies than patients for four to six TRBV segments, and TRBV5-6, TRBV5-1 and TRBV20-1 were among these.

The CDR3 has 14 residues. V lost 4 bases and J lost 7, with 14 bases in between. CDR1 and CDR2 (germline): SGHTA, FQGNSA. The TCR beta cDNA libraries carried unique molecular identifiers. TCRdb called the PCR reads again in MiXCR, with one record for every CDR3 protein. Among 350,000 to 450,000 distinct CDR3 sequences listed, roughly 38% were seen once. As for this clonotype: The antigen is undetermined.

This clonotype was sampled from a girl aged 5 to 17 with multiple sclerosis. The gene calls are TRBV7-2 and TRBJ2-4; D uncertain. The sequenced sample consisted of blood. The CDR3 sequence: CASSSGATWNIQYF. The CDR3 nucleotides read TGTGCCAGCAGCTCAGGTGCCACGTGGAACATTCAGTACTTC. The full variable domain, its missing parts supplied by reference TRBV7-2 and TRBJ2-4, is GAGVSQSPSNKVTEKGKDVELRCDPISGHTALYWYRQSLGQGLEFLIYFQGNSAPDKSGLPSDRFSAERTGGSVSTLTIQRTQQEDSAVYLCASSSGATWNIQYFGAGTRLSVL.